The T cell receptor beta chain described here comes from a study of blood T cells in healthy people across ages. General study results and limits: Per-million-T-cell TCR beta diversity fell roughly linearly with age.

The germline V gene encodes CDR1 LGHNT and CDR2 FRNRAP. Losses at the gene ends were 1 base for V and 8 bases for J; bases not matched to a gene: 6. This CDR3 comprises 14 residues. Researchers isolated at least 7 million PBMCs per sample. Total RNA was isolated from each sample in quantities of at least 6 micrograms. Together with a sample-barcoded 5' primer, a J-beta primer mix was included in a second PCR lasting roughly 7 to 11 cycles. Each TCR beta cDNA got a 12-nucleotide random molecular identifier. Each CDR3 protein is one row after TCRdb ran MiXCR on the 5' RACE reads. The profile shows 550,000 to 750,000 distinct CDR3 sequences, under 25% of them singletons. This clonotype was counted once. What it binds is unknown.

The source is a man in his 70s in good health. The V call is TRBV12-5, the J call TRBJ1-2; 8 nucleotides match TRBD1. Material for sequencing was blood. For the CDR3, the DNA is TGTGCTAGTGGTTTGGCGGACAGGGCAGGCGGCTACACCTTC. It encodes CASGLADRAGGYTF.